This T cell receptor (beta chain) was sequenced for a study of T cell clonotyping in hematopoietic cell transplantation. Across the study: Recipient samples before transplant were obtained post-cytoreduction.

Documented time point: recipient sample about 28 days before transplant, after cytoreduction. Germline V gives CDR1 LNHDA, CDR2 SQIVND (reference sequence). The CDR3 totals 16 residues. V gave up 6 bases and J gave up 3 bases, with 18 bases separating them. Study findings and constraints: After transplant, recipient diversity fell while pathologically expanded clonotypes grew through day 180. Higher Inverse Simpson Index values in graft donor and pretransplant recipient predicted broader posttransplant TCR diversity. Few recipient clonotypes overlapped donors; over 95% were de novo at given depth.

The table came from immunoSEQ multiplex PCR; TCRdb's copy has only in-frame clones and leaves some out. The repertoire holds approximately 44,000 clones, with around 80% as singletons. In the case of this clone: What it binds is unknown.

The chain joins TRBV19 to TRBJ1-5; D possibly corresponds to TRBD1 (5 bases). The origin of this receptor is a man between 60 and 75 years old with myelodysplastic syndrome. Some clones in this sample may be carry-over from other donors' samples. This material consisted of peripheral blood mononuclear cells, taken before stem cell transplant. The CDR3 region has the DNA TGTGCCAGTAGCGACGGGTCCAGGGCTAACAATCAGCCCCAGCATTTT. The encoded protein is CASSDGSRANNQPQHF.